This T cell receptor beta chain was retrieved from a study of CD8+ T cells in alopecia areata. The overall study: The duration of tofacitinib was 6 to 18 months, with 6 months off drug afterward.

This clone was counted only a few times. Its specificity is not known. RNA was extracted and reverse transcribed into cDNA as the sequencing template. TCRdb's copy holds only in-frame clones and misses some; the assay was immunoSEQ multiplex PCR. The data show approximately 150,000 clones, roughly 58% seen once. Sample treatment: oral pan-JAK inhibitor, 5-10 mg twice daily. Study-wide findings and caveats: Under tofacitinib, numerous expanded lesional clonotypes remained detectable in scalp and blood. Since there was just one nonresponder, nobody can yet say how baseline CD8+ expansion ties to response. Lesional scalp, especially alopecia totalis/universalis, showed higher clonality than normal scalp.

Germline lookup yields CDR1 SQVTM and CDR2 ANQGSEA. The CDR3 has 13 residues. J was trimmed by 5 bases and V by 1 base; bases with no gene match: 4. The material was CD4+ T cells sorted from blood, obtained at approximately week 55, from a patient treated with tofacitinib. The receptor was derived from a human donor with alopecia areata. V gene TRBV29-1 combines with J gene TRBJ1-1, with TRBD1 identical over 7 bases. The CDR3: CSVEVDRDTEAFF. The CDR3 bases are TGCAGCGTTGAAGTCGACAGGGATACTGAAGCTTTCTTT. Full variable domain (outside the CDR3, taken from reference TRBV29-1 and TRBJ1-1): SAVISQKPSRDICQRGTSLTIQCQVDSQVTMMFWYRQQPGQSLTLIATANQGSEATYESGFVIDKFPISRPNLTFSTLTVSNMSPEDSSIYLCSVEVDRDTEAFFGQGTRLTVV.